This T cell receptor beta chain derives from a study of T cells in Graves' hyperthyroidism and ophthalmopathy. The study, taken as a whole, reports: In blood, most of the thyroid clonotypes expanded above 0.001 were also present.

Authors of the study amplified TCR beta CDR3 regions from RNA transcripts. TCR CDR3 regions were first amplified by RT-PCR with HTBI primers. TCRdb reprocessed the multiplex PCR reads with MiXCR, giving one entry per CDR3 protein. The sample contains just over 550,000 distinct CDR3 sequences, 40% to 55% of which appear only once. Germline loops: CDR1 MGHRA, CDR2 YSYEKL. Trimming stripped 4 bases from V and 1 base from J, with 11 bases between. The CDR3 totals 15 residues. Remarks on this clonotype: Its antigen is still unknown.

Subjects aged 18 to 65 presented with newly diagnosed hyperthyroidism of less than 2 months' duration. Exclusion of a patient resulted from uncontrolled infection, other autoimmune disease, pregnancy or lactation. Used for diagnoses were clinical symptoms, serum thyroxine and TRAb, thyroid ultrasound and orbital computed tomography. The receptor was isolated from a woman under 30 with Graves' hyperthyroidism. The material sequenced was peripheral blood or thyroid tissue (not recorded which). The chain links TRBV4-1 to TRBJ1-3, with TRBD1 as a possible D gene (6 bases). The CDR3 here is CASSRDMGSGNTIYF. CDR3 sequence (DNA): TGCGCCAGCAGCCGGGACATGGGATCTGGAAACACCATATATTTT.